One sample yielded the 18 T cell receptor beta chains listed below, sequenced in a study of response to subunit inactivated influenza vaccine listed by TCRdb under 2018. Library method: RT-PCR. Sequencing was carried out with an Illumina HiSeq 2500. TCRdb took the public reads, trimmed them with fastp at Q25, ran MiXCR for clone calling and kept in-frame beta chains. Identical CDR3 protein sequences are pooled into one entry, listed with their most common genes and DNA. The table for this sample lists about 500,000 distinct CDR3 sequences; around 7.7% of them were counted only once. The top ten hold around 13% of the sample. Specimen: PBMCs from blood, collected 23 to 25 months after vaccination. These receptors all come from a man between 50 and 70 years old who received an inactivated influenza vaccine. Donor details come from another sample of the same person, matched by shared clones.

This clonotype has more than one count but fewer than ten. The chain employs TRBV5-5 and TRBJ1-1, with 11 bases aligning to TRBD1. Unmatched junction bases numbered 15, after V lost 4 bases and J lost 10 bases. There are 16 residues in the CDR3. Germline-derived CDR1 and CDR2 are SGHKS and YYEKEE (reference sequence). As DNA, the CDR3 is TGTGCCAGCAGCACGAGGACAGGGGGCGCCTTAGGGGGAGCTTTCTTT. It encodes CASSTRTGGALGGAFF.

The V gene is TRBV29-1, the J gene TRBJ2-7; the match to TRBD1 covers 7 bases. Germline-derived CDR1 and CDR2 are SQVTM and ANQGSEA. Unmatched junction bases numbered 9, after V lost 7 bases and J lost 6 bases. The CDR3 spans 12 residues. CDR3 nucleotides: TGCAGCGCTGGGCAGTGGGACAGCGAGCAGTACTTC. It encodes CSAGQWDSEQYF.

This clonotype was seen many times. The rearrangement links TRBV15 to TRBJ1-4; D is ambiguous. This CDR3 region has 14 residues. Germline CDR1 and CDR2: LNHNV and YYDKDF (reference sequence). Trimming pared 0 bases from V and 8 bases from J, leaving 10 bases between. The CDR3 DNA sequence: TGTGCCACCAGCAGAGATGTAGAGCGGGAAAAACTGTTTTTT. Translated, it gives CATSRDVEREKLFF.

This clonotype was counted a few times. The genes are TRBV7-9 and TRBJ2-3; D is ambiguous. The CDR3 runs to 16 residues. The V and J ends lost 7 bases and 1 base respectively, with 18 bases between them. Per the germline V gene, CDR1 is SEHNR and CDR2 is FQNEAQ (reference sequence). CDR3 DNA sequence: TGTGCCAGCACCCCCCTCGGGCCTTCTCGCACAGATACGCAGTATTTT. Amino acids: CASTPLGPSRTDTQYF.

This clonotype was observed a handful of times. The chain recombines TRBV27 with TRBJ1-6, with D maybe TRBD1 (5 bases). Germline V gene data show CDR1 as MNHEY and CDR2 as SMNVEV (reference sequence). V was clipped by 7 bases and J by 7 bases, with 26 bases between them. There are 18 residues in the CDR3. In DNA, the CDR3 is TGTGCCAGCAAGTTCGGTGGAGGGACTGGTCCCTTAAATTCACCCCTCCACTTT. Translation: CASKFGGGTGPLNSPLHF.

V and J are TRBV20-1 and TRBJ2-3; D is uncertain. The length of the CDR3 is 12 residues. V was cut by 2 bases and J by 9 bases, with 12 bases left in between. Germline V gene data show CDR1 as DFQATT and CDR2 as SNEGSKA (reference sequence). The CDR3 is CSARMQVETQYF. As DNA, the CDR3 is TGCAGTGCTAGAATGCAAGTTGAGACGCAGTATTTT.

The chain couples TRBV7-2 to TRBJ2-2; D gene unclear. Trimming removed 0 bases from V and 7 bases from J, with 12 bases in between. The length of the CDR3 is 15 residues. Germline V gene lookup returns CDR1 SGHTA and CDR2 FQGNSA. CDR3 protein: CASSLAIGSFGELFF. CDR3 in DNA: TGTGCCAGCAGCTTAGCGATTGGTAGTTTCGGGGAGCTGTTTTTT.

This clonotype was recorded at least ten times. This chain connects TRBV9 to TRBJ2-5; 10 bases match TRBD2. J lost 5 bases, V lost 0 bases, and 4 bases had no gene match. This CDR3 region has 15 residues. Germline CDR1 is SGDLS and CDR2 is YYNGEE. The CDR3 spells CASSVGAGGLETQYF. CDR3 bases: TGTGCCAGCAGCGTAGGAGCGGGGGGGCTGGAGACCCAGTACTTC.

This clonotype occurred a few times. The chain recombines TRBV20-1 with TRBJ2-7, with D possibly TRBD1 on 5 matching bases. CDR3 length: 14 residues. Germline V gene data show CDR1 as DFQATT and CDR2 as SNEGSKA (reference sequence). Trimming left V 0 bases short and J 4 bases short, with 13 bases between. The chain's CDR3 is CSARDQGSGYEQYF. The CDR3 DNA reads as TGCAGTGCTAGAGATCAAGGGTCAGGGTACGAGCAGTACTTC.

Many counts were recorded for this clonotype. The genes are TRBV20-1 and TRBJ1-5; the match to TRBD1 covers 7 bases. Trimming at V came to 1 base and at J to 1 base, leaving 1 base not matched to a gene. Germline values: CDR1 DFQATT, CDR2 SNEGSKA (reference sequence). There are 14 residues in the CDR3. The CDR3 DNA sequence: TGCAGTGCTAGAGTGACAGGGAGCAATCAGCCCCAGCATTTT. Residues: CSARVTGSNQPQHF.

This clonotype was detected many times. The gene calls are TRBV20-1 and TRBJ2-3; no firm D call. The CDR3 is 13 residues long. V lost 2 bases and J lost 6, with 12 bases in between. Per germline, CDR1 DFQATT and CDR2 SNEGSKA (reference sequence). CDR3 sequence reads: CSARTFTGDTQYF. The CDR3 DNA follows: TGCAGTGCTAGAACCTTTACTGGGGATACGCAGTATTTT.

This clonotype was counted only a few times. The rearrangement links TRBV15 to TRBJ2-5, with D possibly TRBD1 on 5 matching bases. V gave up 0 bases and J gave up 2 bases, with 16 bases separating them. The CDR3 is 17 residues long. Looked up from germline, CDR1 is LNHNV and CDR2 is YYDKDF (reference sequence). The chain's CDR3 is CATSRDRELTVQETQYF. The CDR3, as DNA: TGTGCCACCAGCAGAGATCGTGAATTGACAGTACAAGAGACCCAGTACTTC.

V and J are TRBV6-1 and TRBJ1-5; no firm D call. CDR3 length: 12 residues. Germline loops: CDR1 MNHNS, CDR2 SASEGT. Deletions cut 4 bases from V and 6 bases from J, with 7 bases between. CDR3 loop: CASSVSSQPQHF. CDR3 in DNA: TGTGCCAGCAGTGTTTCGAGTCAGCCCCAGCATTTT.

This clonotype was detected a few times. The chain links TRBV6-2 or TRBV6-3 to TRBJ2-2; 10 bases map to TRBD1. Per germline, CDR1 MNHEY and CDR2 SVGEGT. Trimming removed 11 bases from V and 6 bases from J; junction bases left unmatched: 9. The CDR3 is 14 residues long. Written as DNA, the CDR3 is TGTGCCGGCCGGGACAGGGGACTAGCCGGGGAGCTGTTTTTT. Translated: CAGRDRGLAGELFF.

This clonotype occurred many times. The rearrangement links TRBV11-2 to TRBJ1-1; unclear D gene. CDR1 and CDR2 from the germline V gene are SGHAT and FQNNGV. With 5 bases removed from V and 2 bases from J, the gap between germline ends came to 6 bases. The CDR3 totals 12 residues. CDR3 sequence (DNA): TGTGCCAGCAGCCAACTAAACACTGAAGCTTTCTTT. Its translation is CASSQLNTEAFF.

The rearrangement joins TRBV28 to TRBJ2-3; 7 nucleotides match TRBD2. Germline-derived CDR1 and CDR2 are MDHEN and SYDVKM. CDR3 length: 13 residues. After removal of 8 bases from V and 0 bases from J, the junction contained 2 bases not matched to a gene. The CDR3 DNA sequence: TGTGCCAGCGCGGGAGATAGCACAGATACGCAGTATTTT. Protein sequence: CASAGDSTDTQYF.

The chain is built from TRBV12-3 or TRBV12-4 and TRBJ2-7, with TRBD1 identical over 9 bases. V gave up 7 bases and J gave up 5 bases; unmatched junction bases: 6. This CDR3 has 13 amino acids. This CDR3 reads CASTSRQGDEQYF. The CDR3 coding sequence is TGTGCCAGCACCTCCAGACAGGGGGACGAGCAGTACTTC.

This clonotype was counted a few times. The rearrangement joins TRBV2 to TRBJ2-7; 7 nucleotides align to TRBD2. This CDR3 is 13 amino acids long. J gave up 4 bases and V 4 bases, and 4 bases lay outside the gene matches. Looked up from germline, CDR1 is SNHLY and CDR2 is FYNNEI. CDR3 DNA: TGTGCCAGCAGTGGCCAGGGAGGGTACGAGCAGTACTTC. Translated, it gives CASSGQGGYEQYF. Drawing the rest from reference TRBV2 and TRBJ2-7, the complete variable domain is EPEVTQTPSHQVTQMGQEVILRCVPISNHLYFYWYRQILGQKVEFLVSFYNNEISEKSEIFDDQFSVERPDGSNFTLKIRSTKLEDSAMYFCASSGQGGYEQYFGPGTRLTVT.